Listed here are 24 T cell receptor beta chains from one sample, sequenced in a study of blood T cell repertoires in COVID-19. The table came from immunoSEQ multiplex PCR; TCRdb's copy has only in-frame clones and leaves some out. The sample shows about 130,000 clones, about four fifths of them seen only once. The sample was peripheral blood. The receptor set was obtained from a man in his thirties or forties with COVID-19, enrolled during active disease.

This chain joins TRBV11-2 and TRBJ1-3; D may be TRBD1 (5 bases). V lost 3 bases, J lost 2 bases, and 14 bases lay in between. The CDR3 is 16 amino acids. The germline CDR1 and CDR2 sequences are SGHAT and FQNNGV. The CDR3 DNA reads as TGTGCCAGCAGCTTGAGGGCAGGGACTACTGGAAACACCATATATTTT. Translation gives CASSLRAGTTGNTIYF.

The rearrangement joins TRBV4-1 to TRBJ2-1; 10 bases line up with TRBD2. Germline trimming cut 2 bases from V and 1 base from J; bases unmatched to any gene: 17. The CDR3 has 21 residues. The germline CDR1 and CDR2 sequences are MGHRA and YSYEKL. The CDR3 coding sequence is TGCGCCAGCAGCCAAAGGTACCCCCAGGCGGCTAGCGGGAGTTCCTACAATGAGCAGTTCTTC. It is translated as CASSQRYPQAASGSSYNEQFF.

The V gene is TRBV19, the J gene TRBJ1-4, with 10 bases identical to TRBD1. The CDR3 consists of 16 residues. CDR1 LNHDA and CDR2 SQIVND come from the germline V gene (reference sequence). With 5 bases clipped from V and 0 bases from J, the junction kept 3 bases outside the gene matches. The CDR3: CASSVGTGATNEKLFF. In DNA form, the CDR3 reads TGTGCCAGTAGTGTTGGGACAGGGGCAACTAATGAAAAACTGTTTTTT.

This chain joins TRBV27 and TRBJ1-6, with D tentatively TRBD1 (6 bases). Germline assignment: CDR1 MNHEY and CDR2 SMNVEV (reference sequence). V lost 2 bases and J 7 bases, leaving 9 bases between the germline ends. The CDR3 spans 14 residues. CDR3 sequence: CASSLKQGNSPLHF. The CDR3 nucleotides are TGTGCCAGCAGTTTAAAACAGGGCAATTCACCCCTCCACTTT.

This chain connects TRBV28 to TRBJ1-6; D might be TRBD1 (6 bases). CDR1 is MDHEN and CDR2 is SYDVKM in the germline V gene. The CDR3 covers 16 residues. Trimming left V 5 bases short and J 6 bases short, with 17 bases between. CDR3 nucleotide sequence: TGTGCCAGCAGTCTGGGACACCTTGAGTCTAATTCACCCCTCCACTTT. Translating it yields CASSLGHLESNSPLHF.

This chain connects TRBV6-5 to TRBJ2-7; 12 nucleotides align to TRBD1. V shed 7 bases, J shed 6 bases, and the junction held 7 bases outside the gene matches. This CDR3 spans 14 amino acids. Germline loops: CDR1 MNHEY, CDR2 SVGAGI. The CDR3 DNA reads TGTGCCAGCATCCCGGGACAGGGGGCGACCGAGCAGTACTTC. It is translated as CASIPGQGATEQYF.

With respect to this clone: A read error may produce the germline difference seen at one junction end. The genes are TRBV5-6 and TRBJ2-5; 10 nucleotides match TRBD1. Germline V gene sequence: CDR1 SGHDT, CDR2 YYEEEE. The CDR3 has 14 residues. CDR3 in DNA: TGTGCCACCAGCCGACAGGGGGCTTCGGAGACCCAGTACTTC. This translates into CATSRQGASETQYF.

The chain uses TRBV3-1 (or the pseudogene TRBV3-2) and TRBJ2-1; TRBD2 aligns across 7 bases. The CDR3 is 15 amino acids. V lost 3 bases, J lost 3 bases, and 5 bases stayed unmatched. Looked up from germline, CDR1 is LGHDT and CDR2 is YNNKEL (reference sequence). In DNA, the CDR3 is TGTGCCAGCAGCCATATGACTAGCTACTACAATGAGCAGTTCTTC. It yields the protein CASSHMTSYYNEQFF.

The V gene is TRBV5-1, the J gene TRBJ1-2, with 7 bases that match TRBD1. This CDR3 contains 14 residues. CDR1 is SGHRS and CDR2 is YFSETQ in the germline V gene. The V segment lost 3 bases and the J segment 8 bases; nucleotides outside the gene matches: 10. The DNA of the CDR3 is TGCGCCAGCAGCTCGCAACTGACAGGGAACGGCTACACCTTC. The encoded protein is CASSSQLTGNGYTF.

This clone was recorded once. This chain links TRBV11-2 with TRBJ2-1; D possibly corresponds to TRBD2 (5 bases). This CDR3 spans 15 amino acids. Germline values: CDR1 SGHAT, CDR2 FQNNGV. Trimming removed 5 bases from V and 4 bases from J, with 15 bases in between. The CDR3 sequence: CASSPGLSVYNEQFF. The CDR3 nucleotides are TGTGCCAGCAGCCCTGGACTGTCCGTATACAATGAGCAGTTCTTC.

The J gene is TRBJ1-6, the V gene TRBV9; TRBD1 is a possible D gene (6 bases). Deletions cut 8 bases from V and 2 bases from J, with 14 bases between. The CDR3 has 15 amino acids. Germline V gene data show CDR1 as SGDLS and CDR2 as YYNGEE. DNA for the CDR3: TGTGCCAGTGGGAGCGGGACACCCTATAATTCACCCCTCCACTTT. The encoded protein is CASGSGTPYNSPLHF.

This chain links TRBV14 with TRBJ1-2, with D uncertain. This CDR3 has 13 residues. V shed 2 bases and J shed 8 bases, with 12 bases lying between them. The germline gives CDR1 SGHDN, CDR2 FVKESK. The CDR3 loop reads CASSQKHPGGYTF. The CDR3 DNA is TGTGCCAGCAGCCAAAAACACCCCGGGGGCTACACCTTC.

The CDR3 is CASSARDSLRETQYF. The DNA of the CDR3 is TGTGCCAGCAGCGCCCGGGACAGCTTAAGAGAGACCCAGTACTTC. V and J are TRBV7-6 and TRBJ2-5, with 7 bases matching TRBD1. This CDR3 has 15 amino acids. Germline V CDR1 and CDR2: SGHVS, FNYEAQ. Germline trimming cut 5 bases from V and 4 bases from J; bases unmatched to any gene: 10.

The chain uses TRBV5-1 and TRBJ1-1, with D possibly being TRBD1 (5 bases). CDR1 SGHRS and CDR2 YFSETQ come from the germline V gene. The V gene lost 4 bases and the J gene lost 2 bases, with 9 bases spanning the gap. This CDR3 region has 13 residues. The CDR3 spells CASSPDSNTEAFF. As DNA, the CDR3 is TGCGCCAGCAGCCCTGACAGTAACACTGAAGCTTTCTTT.

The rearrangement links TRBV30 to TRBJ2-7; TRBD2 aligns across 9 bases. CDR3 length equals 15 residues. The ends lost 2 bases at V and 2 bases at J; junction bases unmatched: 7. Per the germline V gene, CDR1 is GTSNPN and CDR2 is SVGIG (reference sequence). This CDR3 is CAWSPRLAAPYEQYF. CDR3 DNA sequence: TGTGCCTGGAGTCCACGACTAGCGGCGCCCTACGAGCAGTACTTC.

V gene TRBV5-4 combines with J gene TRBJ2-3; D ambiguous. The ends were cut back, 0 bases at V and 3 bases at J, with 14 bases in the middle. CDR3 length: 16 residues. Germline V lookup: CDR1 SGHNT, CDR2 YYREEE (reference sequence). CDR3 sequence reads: CASSLVLSAHTDTQYF. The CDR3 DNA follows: TGTGCCAGCAGCTTGGTTCTAAGCGCCCATACAGATACGCAGTATTTT.

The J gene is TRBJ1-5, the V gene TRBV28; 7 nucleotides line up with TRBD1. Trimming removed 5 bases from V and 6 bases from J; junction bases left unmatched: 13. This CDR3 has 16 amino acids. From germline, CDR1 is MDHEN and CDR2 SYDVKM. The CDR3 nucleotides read TGTGCCAGCAGTAGATTAGGGCAGGGGGTGGGTCAGCCCCAGCATTTT. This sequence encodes CASSRLGQGVGQPQHF. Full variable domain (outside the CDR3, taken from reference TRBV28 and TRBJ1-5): DVKVTQSSRYLVKRTGEKVFLECVQDMDHENMFWYRQDPGLGLRLIYFSYDVKMKEKGDIPEGYSVSREKKERFSLILESASTNQTSMYLCASSRLGQGVGQPQHFGDGTRLSIL.

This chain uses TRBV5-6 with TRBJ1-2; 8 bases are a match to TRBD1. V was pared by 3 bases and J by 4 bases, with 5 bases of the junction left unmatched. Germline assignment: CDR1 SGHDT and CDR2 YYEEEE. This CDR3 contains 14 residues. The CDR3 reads CASSSTGGSYGYTF. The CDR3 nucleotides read TGTGCCAGCAGCTCCACAGGGGGTAGCTATGGCTACACCTTC.

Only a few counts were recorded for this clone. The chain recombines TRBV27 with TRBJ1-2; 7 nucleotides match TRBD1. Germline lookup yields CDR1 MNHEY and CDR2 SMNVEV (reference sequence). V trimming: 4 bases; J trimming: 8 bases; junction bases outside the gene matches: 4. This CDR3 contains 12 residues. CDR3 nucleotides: TGTGCCAGCAGTTCCAGGGGGGACGGCTACACCTTC. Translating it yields CASSSRGDGYTF.

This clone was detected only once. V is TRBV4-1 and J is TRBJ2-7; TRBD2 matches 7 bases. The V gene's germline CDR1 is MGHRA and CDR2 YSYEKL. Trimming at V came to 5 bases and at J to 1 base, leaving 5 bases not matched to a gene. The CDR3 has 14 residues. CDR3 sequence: CASSTGGGSYEQYF. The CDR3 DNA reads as TGCGCCAGCAGCACAGGCGGGGGTTCCTACGAGCAGTACTTC.

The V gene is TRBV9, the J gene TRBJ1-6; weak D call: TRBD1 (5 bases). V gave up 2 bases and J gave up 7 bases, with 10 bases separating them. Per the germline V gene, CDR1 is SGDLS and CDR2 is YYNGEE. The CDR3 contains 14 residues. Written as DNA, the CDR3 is TGTGCCAGCAGCGTGGGGGGGATGAATTCACCCCTCCACTTT. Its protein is CASSVGGMNSPLHF.

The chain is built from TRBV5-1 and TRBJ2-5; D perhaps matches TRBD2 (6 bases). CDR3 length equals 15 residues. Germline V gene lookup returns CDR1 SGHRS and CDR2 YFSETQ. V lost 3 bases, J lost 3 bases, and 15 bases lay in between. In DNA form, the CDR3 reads TGCGCCAGCAGCTCGGCGGGATGGGCGGAAGAGACCCAGTACTTC. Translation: CASSSAGWAEETQYF. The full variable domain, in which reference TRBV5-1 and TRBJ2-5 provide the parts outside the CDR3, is KAGVTQTPRYLIKTRGQQVTLSCSPISGHRSVSWYQQTPGQGLQFLFEYFSETQRNKGNFPGRFSGRQFSNSRSEMNVSTLELGDSALYLCASSSAGWAEETQYFGPGTRLLVL.

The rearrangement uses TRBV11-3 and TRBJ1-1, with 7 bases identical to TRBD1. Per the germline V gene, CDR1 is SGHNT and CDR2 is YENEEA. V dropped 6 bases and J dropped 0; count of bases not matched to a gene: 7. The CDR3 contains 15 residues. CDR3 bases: TGTGCCAGCAGTTTGCGGACAGGTCTGAACACTGAAGCTTTCTTT. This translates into CASSLRTGLNTEAFF.

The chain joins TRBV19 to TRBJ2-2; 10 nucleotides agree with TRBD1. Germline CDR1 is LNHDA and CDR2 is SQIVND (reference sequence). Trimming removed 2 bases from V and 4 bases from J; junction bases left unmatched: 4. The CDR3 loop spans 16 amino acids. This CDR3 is CASSIWGQGPTGELFF. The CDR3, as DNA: TGTGCCAGTAGTATATGGGGACAGGGGCCCACCGGGGAGCTGTTTTTT.